One and the same sample provided the 16 T cell receptor beta chains below, sequenced in a study of blood T cell repertoires in COVID-19. Generated by immunoSEQ multiplex PCR, the TCRdb table keeps only in-frame clones and is missing some. In the table there are under 300,000 clones, about four fifths of which are singletons. Sequences were obtained from peripheral blood. The receptors were sampled from a man aged 25 to 40 who had recovered from COVID-19.

V is TRBV25-1 and J is TRBJ1-6; TRBD1 matches 7 bases. The V gene end was trimmed by 4 bases and the J gene end by 11 bases; junction bases not matched to a gene: 5. Germline CDR1 is MGHDK and CDR2 is SYGVNS. CDR3 length equals 13 residues. CDR3 sequence: CASSVGQTTPLHF. CDR3 sequence (DNA): TGTGCCAGCAGTGTGGGACAGACGACACCCCTCCACTTT.

This chain joins TRBV9 and TRBJ2-7; D possibly corresponds to TRBD1 (6 bases). Germline CDR1 and CDR2: SGDLS and YYNGEE. V was cut by 4 bases and J by 4 bases, with 18 bases left in between. The CDR3 is made up of 15 amino acids. CDR3 nucleotide sequence: TGTGCCAGCAGCCCTAGTACAGGGTGGTCTTACGAGCAGTACTTC. As protein: CASSPSTGWSYEQYF.

The V call is TRBV3-1 (or the pseudogene TRBV3-2), the J call TRBJ1-2; TRBD1 is a possible D gene (5 bases). The CDR3 covers 17 residues. Germline lookup yields CDR1 LGHDT and CDR2 YNNKEL (reference sequence). V lost 0 bases to trimming and J lost 4 bases, with 18 bases between them. In nucleotides, the CDR3 is TGTGCCAGCAGCCAAGATTATCGGGGGACCACCTCCTATGGCTACACCTTC. Its translation is CASSQDYRGTTSYGYTF.

CDR3 DNA: TGTGCCAGCAGTGAAGCGTGGGGCACCTACGAGCAGTACGTC. This encodes CASSEAWGTYEQYV. This chain connects TRBV6-1 to TRBJ2-7, with a weak D call TRBD1 (5 bases). Germline CDR1 is MNHNS and CDR2 is SASEGT. Trimming cost V 0 bases and J 2 bases, with 8 bases left between them. The CDR3 length is 14 residues.

The V and J genes are TRBV6-1 and TRBJ1-6; D is uncertain. Trimming took off 3 bases at V and 4 bases at J, with 7 bases between the two ends. The CDR3 has 14 residues. Germline V lookup: CDR1 MNHNS, CDR2 SASEGT. CDR3 residues: CASSDREYNSPLHF. The CDR3 DNA is TGTGCCAGCAGTGACCGAGAGTATAATTCACCCCTCCACTTT.

The rearrangement links TRBV6-5 to TRBJ1-3, with D possibly matching TRBD1 (6 bases). The CDR3 totals 15 residues. The germline CDR1 and CDR2 sequences are MNHEY and SVGAGI. The V gene lost 6 bases and the J gene lost 4 bases, with 16 bases spanning the gap. In DNA form, the CDR3 reads TGTGCCAGCAGCCCGATCTGGGGGCCGGGAAACACCATATATTTT. Translation: CASSPIWGPGNTIYF.

The chain uses TRBV28 and TRBJ2-7; tentatively, D is TRBD1 (6 bases). Germline V gene sequence: CDR1 MDHEN, CDR2 SYDVKM. V lost 4 bases and J 2 bases, leaving 18 bases between the germline ends. The CDR3 is 16 amino acids. Here the CDR3 DNA reads TGTGCCAGCAGTTCTCAGGGCAGGGGCAAACCCTACGAGCAGTACGTC. It codes for CASSSQGRGKPYEQYV.

The CDR3 loop is CASSPRGLAGTDTQYF. CDR3 DNA sequence: TGTGCCAGCAGCCCCCGGGGGCTAGCGGGGACAGATACGCAGTATTTT. This chain uses TRBV7-9 with TRBJ2-3, with 9 bases fitting TRBD2. From germline, CDR1 is SEHNR and CDR2 FQNEAQ (reference sequence). The CDR3 has 16 residues. After removal of 5 bases from V and 3 bases from J, the junction contained 9 bases not matched to a gene.

This chain joins TRBV2 and TRBJ1-1; D gene unclear. This CDR3 contains 13 residues. Between the trimmed V and J ends, which lost 7 bases and 6 bases, there was a span of 15 bases. CDR1 and CDR2 (germline): SNHLY, FYNNEI. The CDR3 sequence is CASTRNQVAEAFF. The CDR3 nucleotides read TGTGCCAGCACAAGAAACCAGGTCGCTGAAGCTTTCTTT.

The chain has TRBV27 and TRBJ1-2; D is ambiguous. Germline V lookup: CDR1 MNHEY, CDR2 SMNVEV (reference sequence). This CDR3 is 13 amino acids long. Trimming left V 2 bases short and J 3 bases short, with 7 bases between. Here the CDR3 reads CASSLNRDYGYTF. The CDR3 DNA follows: TGTGCCAGCAGTTTAAACAGAGACTATGGCTACACCTTC.

The V call is TRBV4-1, the J call TRBJ2-5; 8 nucleotides align to TRBD1. This CDR3 is built from 13 residues. Germline V lookup: CDR1 MGHRA, CDR2 YSYEKL. J gave up 5 bases and V 2 bases, and 1 base lay outside the gene matches. The CDR3 DNA reads as TGCGCCAGCAGCCAAAGGACAGGGGAGACCCAGTACTTC. Translating it yields CASSQRTGETQYF.

This sequence joins TRBV5-1 and TRBJ2-7, with TRBD2 matching 7 bases. Germline V gene data show CDR1 as SGHRS and CDR2 as YFSETQ. The CDR3 is made up of 14 amino acids. The trim removed 2 bases at V and 3 bases at J, leaving 5 bases unmatched. The CDR3 DNA follows: TGCGCCAGCAGCTTAGGGGACTACATCTACGAGCAGTACTTC. Its translation: CASSLGDYIYEQYF.

The chain is built from TRBV15 and TRBJ1-5; D not certain. Germline loops: CDR1 LNHNV, CDR2 YYDKDF (reference sequence). The length of the CDR3 is 13 residues. V was pared by 0 bases and J by 7 bases, with 7 bases between. The CDR3 spells CATSRDLGQPQHF. DNA for the CDR3: TGTGCCACCAGCAGAGATCTCGGGCAGCCCCAGCATTTT.

The V gene is TRBV4-1, the J gene TRBJ2-3; D call uncertain. The ends were cut back, 4 bases at V and 1 base at J, with 9 bases in the middle. Per germline, CDR1 MGHRA and CDR2 YSYEKL. The CDR3 runs 14 residues. Written as DNA, the CDR3 is TGCGCCAGCAGCCTCGCGGAAGGCACAGATACGCAGTATTTT. Residues: CASSLAEGTDTQYF.

The chain combines TRBV14 with TRBJ1-5; 7 nucleotides agree with TRBD1. J gave up 8 bases and V 4 bases, and 11 bases lay outside the gene matches. CDR3 length equals 15 residues. Germline assignment: CDR1 SGHDN and CDR2 FVKESK. The CDR3 DNA sequence: TGTGCCAGCAGCCGCGGACAGGCGGGCAAGGAGCCCCAGCATTTT. It specifies CASSRGQAGKEPQHF.

This sequence joins TRBV7-9 and TRBJ1-1; D perhaps matches TRBD1 (6 bases). Germline CDR1 SEHNR, CDR2 FQNEAQ (reference sequence). Trimming shortened V by 4 bases and J by 0 bases, and 24 bases separated the two germline ends. CDR3 size: 19 residues. As DNA, the CDR3 is TGTGCCAGCAGCTCAGACACAGGGAGGGGTTGGTCCGTGAACACTGAAGCTTTCTTT. Translating gives CASSSDTGRGWSVNTEAFF.